This is a list of T cell receptor beta chains from one sample in a study of CD8+ T cells in alopecia areata. Here immunoSEQ multiplex PCR was the method, and the copy in TCRdb shows in-frame clones only, minus some. This sample has about 180,000 clones, with roughly 60% found just once. The sequencing used CD4+ T cells sorted from blood, collected at week 0. Receptors were obtained from a human donor with alopecia areata. The CDR3 runs from the conserved cysteine through the conserved F or W. Clone size is shown for a subset of rows, as once, few, many or a class of expanded clone.

J,V,size,CDR3
TRBJ2-6,TRBV21-1,NA,CASRRYLEGANVLTF
TRBJ2-3,TRBV4-1,NA,CASSPSSVLGTDTQYF
TRBJ2-1,TRBV27,few,CASSPPGQGTRQFF
TRBJ2-2,TRBV29-1,NA,CSVAGTRNTGELFF
TRBJ1-1,TRBV10-2,NA,CASSDRGSSTEAFF
TRBJ2-1,TRBV4-3,NA,CASSQDPLAGGLYNEQFF
TRBJ1-1,TRBV29-1,few,CSVVVRKRNTEAFF
TRBJ2-5,TRBV7-8,NA,CASSLATAAETQYF
TRBJ2-3,TRBV29-1,NA,CSVSGGRGTDTQYF
TRBJ1-5,TRBV27,once,CASSRESNQPQHF
TRBJ2-7,TRBV5-1,NA,CASSVTGGAYEQYF
TRBJ2-4,TRBV4-2,NA,CASSPGQGPRIAKNIQYF
TRBJ2-6,TRBV10-3,NA,CAISEGPPGANVLTF
TRBJ1-1,TRBV6-1,NA,CASSVQGARNTEAFF
TRBJ1-5,TRBV10-3,NA,CAIRRENSNQPQHF